The source of this T cell receptor (beta chain) is a study of T-cell reconstitution after alpha-beta-depleted transplantation in children. The authors prepared the TCRbeta library with unique molecular identifiers. TCRdb called the PCR reads again in MiXCR, with one record for every CDR3 protein. The sample has about 420,000 distinct CDR3 sequences, approximately 11% seen once. This clonotype was found many times. CDR3 size: 15 residues. In germline, CDR1 is SNHLY, CDR2 FYNNEI. Germline trimming cut 2 bases from V and 10 bases from J; bases unmatched to any gene: 7. This specimen consisted of PBMCs from the stem cell graft donor, obtained from the stem cell graft. The gene calls are TRBV2 and TRBJ2-1; TRBD2 aligns across 11 bases. This clonotype was obtained from a human donor who donated a stem cell graft to a child with acute myeloid leukemia. The CDR3 reads CASSEHSGGAGEQFF. The CDR3 DNA reads TGTGCCAGCAGTGAACATAGCGGGGGGGCCGGAGAGCAGTTCTTC.